Listed below are T cell receptor beta chains from one sample, sequenced in a study of T cell repertoires in cytomegalovirus infection. Their antigens remain unidentified. One entry per CDR3 protein, called by TCRdb with MiXCR from the reads. The table lists more than 90,000 distinct CDR3 sequences, around 10% of them singletons. The specimen sequenced was PBMCs, sequenced either directly or after in vitro stimulation (not recorded which). Source of these receptors: a human donor in good health (CMV status not recorded). Some clones in this sample may be carry-over from other donors' samples. Both conserved end residues are part of each CDR3. Fields, in order: J gene, clone size, D gene, V gene, CDR3 DNA, CDR3 protein. The D gene is left open where the match is weak. Size values are once, few and many counts, or a class for expanded clones, and some rows have none.

TRBJ2-1	few	.	TRBV29-1	TGCAGCGTTGGGAGGGGCCTTTACAATGAGCAGTTCTTC	CSVGRGLYNEQFF
TRBJ1-2	few	TRBD1	TRBV5-6	TGTGCCAGCAGCTCTTTTGGACAGGGTCGTATTGGCTACACCTTC	CASSSFGQGRIGYTF
TRBJ1-1	.	TRBD1	TRBV27	TGTGCCAGCAGTTTGGGGACAGCTAACACTGAAGCTTTCTTT	CASSLGTANTEAFF
TRBJ2-3	.	TRBD2	TRBV6-1	TGTGCCAGCAGTGAGGCTGTGGCGGGAGGCGGGTCAGATACGCAGTATTTT	CASSEAVAGGGSDTQYF
TRBJ1-1	many	TRBD1	TRBV18	TGTGCCAGCTCACCCCAACAGGGGACTAGTTCAACTTTCTTT	CASSPQQGTSSTFF
TRBJ1-5	many	.	TRBV27	TGTGCCAGCAGTTTACGGTTGGGGGCTCAGCCCCAGCATTTT	CASSLRLGAQPQHF
TRBJ1-2	.	.	TRBV11-2	TGTGCCAGCAGCTTAGTAGGATTTGCTAACTATGGCTACACCTTC	CASSLVGFANYGYTF
TRBJ2-7	many	TRBD2	TRBV6-1	TGTGCCAGCAGGCCCACTAGCGGGAGGGTGGCCCTCTACGAGCAGTACTTC	CASRPTSGRVALYEQYF
TRBJ1-6	.	.	TRBV28	TGTGCCAGCAGTGAACCGGGCTCACCCCTCCACTTT	CASSEPGSPLHF
TRBJ2-1	many	.	TRBV7-9	TGTGCCAGCAGCTCCCTCGGATCCTTTAACAATGAGCAGTTCTTC	CASSSLGSFNNEQFF
TRBJ2-1	many	.	TRBV27	TGTGCCAGCAGTTCACTAGGCAATGAGCAGTTCTTC	CASSSLGNEQFF
TRBJ1-5	.	TRBD1	TRBV29-1	TGCAGCGTTGCACAGGGGGTAGGGCAGCCCCAGCATTTT	CSVAQGVGQPQHF
TRBJ2-1	many	.	TRBV6-2/TRBV6-3	TGTGCCAGCAGTCGCCGCTACGGCGAGCAGTTCTTC	CASSRRYGEQFF
TRBJ1-5	few	.	TRBV28	TGTGCCAGCAGGCTGGTCGGGAATCAGCCCCAGCATTTT	CASRLVGNQPQHF
TRBJ2-3	many	TRBD2	TRBV7-2	TGTGCCAGCAGCTTAGCGCAGCGGGGCGGTTTGGATACGCAGTATTTT	CASSLAQRGGLDTQYF
TRBJ2-2	many	.	TRBV7-6	TGTGCCAGCAGGGGGGACTCCGGGGAGCTGTTTTTT	CASRGDSGELFF
TRBJ2-4	many	.	TRBV4-1	TGCGCCAGCAGCCAAGAGGAAGCCAAAAACATTCAGTACTTC	CASSQEEAKNIQYF
TRBJ2-1	many	TRBD2	TRBV11-3	TGTGCCAGCAGCTCTGGGGGGACTAGCTGGAGCGTGGAGCAGTTCTTC	CASSSGGTSWSVEQFF
TRBJ2-1	few	.	TRBV27	TGTGCCAGCAGTTTCCTGACAGCTGACCACTACAATGAGCAGTTCTTC	CASSFLTADHYNEQFF
TRBJ1-1	few	TRBD1	TRBV10-2	TGCGCCAGCAGGGGACAGGGGAGGGCAGCTTTCTTT	CASRGQGRAAFF
TRBJ2-7	.	.	TRBV7-2	TGTGCCAGCAGCTTAGCCCTTCTCAGGGGGGCCTCCTACGAGCAGTACTTC	CASSLALLRGASYEQYF
TRBJ2-7	many	TRBD1	TRBV7-6	TGTGCCAGCAGCCGGACAGGGGGTGACTCCTACGAGCAGTACTTC	CASSRTGGDSYEQYF
TRBJ2-3	.	TRBD2	TRBV30	TGTGCCTTCGGGACTAGCAGGGGTTTCTCTGATACGCAGTATTTT	CAFGTSRGFSDTQYF
TRBJ2-1	few	TRBD2	TRBV6-6	TGTGCCAGCAGTCGCCGTGGGAGGGAGGTGTGGTTCTTC	CASSRRGREVWFF
TRBJ2-1	.	.	TRBV12-3/TRBV12-4	TGTGCCAGCAGTACCTACGGGGGTCGATACAATGAGCAGTTCTTC	CASSTYGGRYNEQFF
TRBJ2-1	many	TRBD2	TRBV10-3	TGTGCCATCGTGGACATAGCGGGCCCATACAATGAGCAGTTCTTC	CAIVDIAGPYNEQFF
TRBJ2-1	many	TRBD2	TRBV6-6	TGTGCCAGCAGTTACTCGCCGGGACTACTTAACAATGAGCAGTTCTTC	CASSYSPGLLNNEQFF
TRBJ2-3	many	TRBD2	TRBV11-3	TGTGCCAGCAGCTTAGGCGGGGGGCGGACAGATACGCAGTATTTT	CASSLGGGRTDTQYF
TRBJ1-4	many	.	TRBV11-2	TGTGCCAGCACCCGAATGGCAGGCTCAACTAATGAAAAACTGTTTTTT	CASTRMAGSTNEKLFF
TRBJ2-5	.	TRBD2	TRBV11-3	TGTGCCAGCAGTCCTGGGGGGACTAGCGGGAGGTTGGAGACCCAGTACTTC	CASSPGGTSGRLETQYF
TRBJ2-2	many	TRBD1	TRBV7-2	TGTGCCAGCAGACCTATACCGGGACAGGGAGGGCTCGGGGAGCTGTTTTTT	CASRPIPGQGGLGELFF
TRBJ1-3	few	.	TRBV12-3/TRBV12-4	TGTGCCAGCAGTATCGGGACAAGCGGAAACACCATATATTTT	CASSIGTSGNTIYF
TRBJ2-5	once	.	TRBV6-6	TGTGCCAGCAGCCGGACCCAAGGGGCCCAGTACTTC	CASSRTQGAQYF
TRBJ2-7	.	.	TRBV11-2	TGTGCCAGCAGCGAGGGAAAGGCCTACGAGCAGTACTTC	CASSEGKAYEQYF
TRBJ2-1	few	.	TRBV19	TGTGCCAGTAGTCAGCGGGCCGCCTACAATGAGCAGTTCTTC	CASSQRAAYNEQFF
TRBJ2-2	.	TRBD2	TRBV28	TGTGCCACCCAAGCGGGGACCCGCACCGGGGAGCTGTTTTTT	CATQAGTRTGELFF
TRBJ2-7	.	.	TRBV3-1	TGTGCCAGCAGCCCGGACTACCACGACCACGAGCAGTACTTC	CASSPDYHDHEQYF
TRBJ2-7	many	TRBD2	TRBV18	TGTGCCAGCTCGCCGAATACGGGACTAGCGGGGGCCTACGAGCAGTACTTC	CASSPNTGLAGAYEQYF
TRBJ2-1	few	TRBD2	TRBV4-3	TGCGCCAGCAGCCAAGAGGCGGGAGTCTCACACAATGAGCAGTTCTTC	CASSQEAGVSHNEQFF
TRBJ1-6	many	.	TRBV6-1	TGTGCCAGCAGTGAAGCGACGGGGTACCTAAATAATTCACCCCTCCACTTT	CASSEATGYLNNSPLHF
TRBJ1-4	.	.	TRBV6-5	TGTGCCAGCAGTACCGAGGGAATGCTAGAAAAACTGTTTTTT	CASSTEGMLEKLFF
TRBJ2-7	.	.	TRBV6-5	TGTGCCAGCACCTTGGGAGGGGGCTACGAGCAGTACTTC	CASTLGGGYEQYF
TRBJ2-2	few	.	TRBV12-3/TRBV12-4	TGTGCCAGCAGTCCCGCCTTTGGACGTCGGGACTCGAACAGAGTTCACACCGGGGAGCTGTTTTTT	CASSPAFGRRDSNRVHTGELFF
TRBJ2-3	few	.	TRBV7-6	TGTGCCAGCAGCCCCCAGATTGTCCCAGATACGCAGTATTTT	CASSPQIVPDTQYF
TRBJ2-1	.	.	TRBV4-3	TGCGCCAGCAGCCAAGGGACTACCCCTGAGTCGGATGAGCAGTTCTTC	CASSQGTTPESDEQFF